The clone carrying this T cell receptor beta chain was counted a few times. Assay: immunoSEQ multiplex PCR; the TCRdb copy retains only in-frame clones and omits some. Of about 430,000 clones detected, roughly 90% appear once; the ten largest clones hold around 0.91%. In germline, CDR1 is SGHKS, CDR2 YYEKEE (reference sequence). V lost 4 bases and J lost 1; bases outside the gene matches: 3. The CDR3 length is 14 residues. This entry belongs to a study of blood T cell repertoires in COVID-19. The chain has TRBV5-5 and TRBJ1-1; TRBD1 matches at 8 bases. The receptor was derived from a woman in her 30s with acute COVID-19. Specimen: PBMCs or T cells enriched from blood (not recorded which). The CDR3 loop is CASSPGQANTEAFF. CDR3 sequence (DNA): TGTGCCAGCAGCCCGGGACAGGCGAACACTGAAGCTTTCTTT.